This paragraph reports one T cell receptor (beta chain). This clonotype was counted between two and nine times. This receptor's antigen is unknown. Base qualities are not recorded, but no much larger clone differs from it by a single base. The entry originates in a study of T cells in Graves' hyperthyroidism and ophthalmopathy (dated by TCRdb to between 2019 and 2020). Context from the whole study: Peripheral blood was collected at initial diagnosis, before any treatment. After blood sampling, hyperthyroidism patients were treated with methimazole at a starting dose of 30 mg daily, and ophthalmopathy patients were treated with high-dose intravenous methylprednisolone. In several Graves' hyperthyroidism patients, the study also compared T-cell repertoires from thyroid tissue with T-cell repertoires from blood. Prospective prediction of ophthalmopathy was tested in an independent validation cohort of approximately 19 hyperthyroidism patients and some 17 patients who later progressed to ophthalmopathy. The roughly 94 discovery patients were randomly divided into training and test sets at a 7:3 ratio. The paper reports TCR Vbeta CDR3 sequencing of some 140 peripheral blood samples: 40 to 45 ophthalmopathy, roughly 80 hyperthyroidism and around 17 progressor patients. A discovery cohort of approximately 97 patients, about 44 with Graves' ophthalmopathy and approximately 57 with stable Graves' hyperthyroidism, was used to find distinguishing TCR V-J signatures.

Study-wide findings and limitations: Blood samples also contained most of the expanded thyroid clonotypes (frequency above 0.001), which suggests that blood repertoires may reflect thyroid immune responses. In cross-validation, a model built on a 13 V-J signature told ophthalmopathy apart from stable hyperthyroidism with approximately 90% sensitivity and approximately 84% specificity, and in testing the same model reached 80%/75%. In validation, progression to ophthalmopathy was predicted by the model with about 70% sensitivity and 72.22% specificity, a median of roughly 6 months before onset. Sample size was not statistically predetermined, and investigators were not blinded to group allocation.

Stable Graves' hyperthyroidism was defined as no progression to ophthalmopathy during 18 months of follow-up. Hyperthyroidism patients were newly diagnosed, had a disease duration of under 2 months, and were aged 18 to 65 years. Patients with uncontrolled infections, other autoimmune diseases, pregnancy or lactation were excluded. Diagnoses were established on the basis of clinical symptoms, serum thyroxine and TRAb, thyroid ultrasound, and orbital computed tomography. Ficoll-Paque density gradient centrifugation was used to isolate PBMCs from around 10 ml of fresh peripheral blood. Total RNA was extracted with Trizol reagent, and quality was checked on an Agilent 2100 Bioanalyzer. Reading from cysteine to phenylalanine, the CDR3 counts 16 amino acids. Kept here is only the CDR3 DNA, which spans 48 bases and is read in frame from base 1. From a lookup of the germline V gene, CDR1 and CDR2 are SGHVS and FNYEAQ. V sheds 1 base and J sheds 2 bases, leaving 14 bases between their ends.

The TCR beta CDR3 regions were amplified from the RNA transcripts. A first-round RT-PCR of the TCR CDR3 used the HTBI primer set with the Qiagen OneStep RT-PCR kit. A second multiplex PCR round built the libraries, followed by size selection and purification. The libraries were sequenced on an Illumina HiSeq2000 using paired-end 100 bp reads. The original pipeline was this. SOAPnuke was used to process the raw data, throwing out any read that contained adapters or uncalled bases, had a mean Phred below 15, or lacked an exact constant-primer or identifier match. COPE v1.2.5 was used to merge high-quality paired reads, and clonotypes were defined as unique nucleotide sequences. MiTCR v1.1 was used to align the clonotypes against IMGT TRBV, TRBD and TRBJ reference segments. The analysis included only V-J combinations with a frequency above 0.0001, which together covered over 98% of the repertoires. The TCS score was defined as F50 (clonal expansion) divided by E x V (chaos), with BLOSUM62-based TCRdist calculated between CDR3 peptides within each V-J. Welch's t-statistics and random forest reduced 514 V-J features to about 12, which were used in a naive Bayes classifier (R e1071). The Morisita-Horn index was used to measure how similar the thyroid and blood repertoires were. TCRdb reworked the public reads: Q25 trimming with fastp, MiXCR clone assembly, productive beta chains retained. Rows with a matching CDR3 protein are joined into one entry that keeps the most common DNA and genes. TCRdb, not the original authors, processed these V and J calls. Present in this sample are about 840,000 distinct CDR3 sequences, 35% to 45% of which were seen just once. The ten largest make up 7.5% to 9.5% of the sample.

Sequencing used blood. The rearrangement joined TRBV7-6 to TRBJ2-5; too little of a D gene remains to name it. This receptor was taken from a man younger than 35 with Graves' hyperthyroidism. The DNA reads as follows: TGTGCCAGCAGCTTAGAGTTCTTGATGGGACAAGAGACCCAGTACTTC. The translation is CASSLEFLMGQETQYF.